This is a list of T cell receptor beta chains from one sample in a study of CD8 T cells in Susac syndrome. Each CDR3 protein is one row after TCRdb ran MiXCR on the immunoSEQ multiplex PCR reads. The sample has 150,000 to 200,000 distinct CDR3 sequences; around 92% are singletons. Sequencing was done on a sample of CD4+ T cells from PBMCs. Receptor source: a human donor in good health. Both conserved end residues are part of each CDR3. The order of the fields is clone size, D gene, J gene, V gene, CDR3 protein, CDR3 DNA. A D gene is named only where the DNA matches it firmly. Size is stated for part of the rows, as once, few or many counts, or as a class when the clone is expanded.

clone size: -; D gene: -; J gene: TRBJ1-5; V gene: TRBV23-1; CDR3 protein: CASRKSIIFNQPQHF; CDR3 DNA: TGCGCCAGCAGGAAAAGTATCATATTCAATCAGCCCCAGCATTTT
clone size: -; D gene: -; J gene: TRBJ2-2; V gene: TRBV6-1; CDR3 protein: CASSEFILSGAGELFF; CDR3 DNA: TGTGCCAGCAGTGAATTCATCTTATCGGGGGCCGGGGAGCTGTTTTTT
clone size: -; D gene: TRBD1; J gene: TRBJ2-5; V gene: TRBV23-1; CDR3 protein: CASSRGTGASQETQYF; CDR3 DNA: TGCGCCAGCAGTCGGGGGACAGGGGCAAGCCAAGAGACCCAGTACTTC
clone size: -; D gene: -; J gene: TRBJ2-5; V gene: TRBV4-1; CDR3 protein: CASSQGGPSYETQYF; CDR3 DNA: TGCGCCAGCAGCCAAGGGGGGCCTAGCTACGAGACCCAGTACTTC
clone size: -; D gene: TRBD2; J gene: TRBJ2-1; V gene: TRBV29-1; CDR3 protein: CSVDRTSGRGSEQFF; CDR3 DNA: TGCAGCGTTGACCGCACTAGCGGGAGGGGGAGTGAGCAGTTCTTC
clone size: -; D gene: -; J gene: TRBJ2-2; V gene: TRBV19; CDR3 protein: CASVGQNTGELFF; CDR3 DNA: TGTGCCAGTGTGGGACAGAACACCGGGGAGCTGTTTTTT
clone size: -; D gene: TRBD1; J gene: TRBJ2-3; V gene: TRBV6-5; CDR3 protein: CASSYRQGAGTDTQYF; CDR3 DNA: TGTGCCAGCAGTTACCGCCAGGGGGCAGGCACAGATACGCAGTATTTT
clone size: -; D gene: TRBD2; J gene: TRBJ2-1; V gene: TRBV28; CDR3 protein: CASSSLAGDTYNEQFF; CDR3 DNA: TGTGCCAGCAGTTCCCTAGCGGGAGATACCTACAATGAGCAGTTCTTC
clone size: once; D gene: -; J gene: TRBJ1-3; V gene: TRBV18; CDR3 protein: CASSPPGPSGNTIYF; CDR3 DNA: TGTGCCAGCTCACCGCCGGGCCCCTCTGGAAACACCATATATTTT
clone size: -; D gene: TRBD1; J gene: TRBJ2-2; V gene: TRBV20-1; CDR3 protein: CSARDSGQLTGELFF; CDR3 DNA: TGCAGTGCTAGAGACTCGGGACAGCTCACCGGGGAGCTGTTTTTT
clone size: -; D gene: -; J gene: TRBJ2-3; V gene: TRBV10-3; CDR3 protein: CAIRDRDVADTQYF; CDR3 DNA: TGTGCCATCAGAGACCGGGACGTGGCAGATACGCAGTATTTT
clone size: -; D gene: -; J gene: TRBJ2-7; V gene: TRBV12-3/TRBV12-4; CDR3 protein: CGRLEQYF; CDR3 DNA: TGTGGACGGCTCGAGCAGTACTTC
clone size: -; D gene: TRBD1; J gene: TRBJ1-2; V gene: TRBV3-1; CDR3 protein: CASSQVDRGHGYTF; CDR3 DNA: TGTGCCAGCAGCCAAGTAGACAGGGGGCATGGCTACACCTTC
clone size: -; D gene: -; J gene: TRBJ2-5; V gene: TRBV7-9; CDR3 protein: CASSGLQHQETQYF; CDR3 DNA: TGTGCCAGCAGCGGTTTACAGCACCAAGAGACCCAGTACTTC
clone size: -; D gene: TRBD2; J gene: TRBJ2-5; V gene: TRBV19; CDR3 protein: CASSPRTSGRGVTQYF; CDR3 DNA: TGTGCCAGTAGTCCCAGGACTAGCGGGAGAGGAGTGACCCAGTACTTC
clone size: -; D gene: TRBD2; J gene: TRBJ2-5; V gene: TRBV5-1; CDR3 protein: CASSLMGGGETQYF; CDR3 DNA: TGCGCCAGCAGCTTAATGGGCGGGGGGGAGACCCAGTACTTC
clone size: -; D gene: TRBD2; J gene: TRBJ2-5; V gene: TRBV28; CDR3 protein: CASSFSGAGETQYF; CDR3 DNA: TGTGCCAGCAGTTTTAGCGGGGCGGGTGAGACCCAGTACTTC
clone size: -; D gene: -; J gene: TRBJ1-2; V gene: TRBV3-1; CDR3 protein: CASSQTQGNYGYTF; CDR3 DNA: TGTGCCAGCAGCCAAACGCAGGGAAACTATGGCTACACCTTC
clone size: -; D gene: -; J gene: TRBJ2-5; V gene: TRBV4-3; CDR3 protein: CASSRQNLETQYF; CDR3 DNA: TGCGCCAGCAGCCGCCAAAACCTTGAGACCCAGTACTTC
clone size: -; D gene: TRBD1; J gene: TRBJ1-2; V gene: TRBV5-4; CDR3 protein: CASSQSIGQGGYGYTF; CDR3 DNA: TGTGCCAGCAGCCAATCAATAGGACAGGGGGGTTATGGCTACACCTTC
clone size: -; D gene: TRBD2; J gene: TRBJ2-1; V gene: TRBV20-1; CDR3 protein: CSARDAAGEDNEQFF; CDR3 DNA: TGCAGTGCTAGAGATGCGGCGGGAGAGGATAATGAGCAGTTCTTC
clone size: -; D gene: TRBD1; J gene: TRBJ2-2; V gene: TRBV28; CDR3 protein: CASSSQGAENTGELFF; CDR3 DNA: TGTGCCAGCAGTTCCCAGGGGGCAGAGAACACCGGGGAGCTGTTTTTT
clone size: -; D gene: -; J gene: TRBJ1-4; V gene: TRBV30; CDR3 protein: CAWSVLGLELFF; CDR3 DNA: TGTGCCTGGAGTGTGCTAGGGTTAGAACTGTTTTTT
clone size: -; D gene: -; J gene: TRBJ2-7; V gene: TRBV6-2/TRBV6-3; CDR3 protein: CASSYGHSQAYEQYF; CDR3 DNA: TGTGCCAGCAGTTACGGTCACTCTCAAGCGTACGAGCAGTACTTC
clone size: -; D gene: -; J gene: TRBJ1-3; V gene: TRBV3-1; CDR3 protein: CASSQDSENTIYF; CDR3 DNA: TGTGCCAGCAGCCAAGATTCGGAAAACACCATATATTTT
clone size: -; D gene: -; J gene: TRBJ2-5; V gene: TRBV18; CDR3 protein: CASSPGQGRLETQYF; CDR3 DNA: TGTGCCAGCTCACCTGGGCAGGGGAGGTTGGAGACCCAGTACTTC
clone size: -; D gene: -; J gene: TRBJ2-3; V gene: TRBV29-1; CDR3 protein: CSGSGEADTQYF; CDR3 DNA: TGCAGCGGGTCAGGGGAGGCAGATACGCAGTATTTT
clone size: -; D gene: TRBD2; J gene: TRBJ2-2; V gene: TRBV6-1; CDR3 protein: CASTRLAGAVNTGELFF; CDR3 DNA: TGTGCCAGCACTCGACTAGCGGGAGCAGTGAACACCGGGGAGCTGTTTTTT
clone size: -; D gene: -; J gene: TRBJ2-1; V gene: TRBV20-1; CDR3 protein: CSARGQSSYNEQFF; CDR3 DNA: TGCAGTGCTAGAGGCCAGAGCTCCTACAATGAGCAGTTCTTC
clone size: -; D gene: TRBD1; J gene: TRBJ2-4; V gene: TRBV2; CDR3 protein: CASRDRGDIQYF; CDR3 DNA: TGTGCCAGCAGGGACAGGGGAGATATTCAGTACTTC
clone size: -; D gene: TRBD1; J gene: TRBJ1-1; V gene: TRBV13; CDR3 protein: CASSPGGGLWNTEAFF; CDR3 DNA: TGTGCCAGCAGCCCAGGGGGGGGGCTCTGGAACACTGAAGCTTTCTTT
clone size: -; D gene: TRBD2; J gene: TRBJ2-7; V gene: TRBV7-9; CDR3 protein: CASSPTGTSGSVEQYF; CDR3 DNA: TGTGCCAGCAGCCCCACAGGGACTAGCGGGAGTGTCGAGCAGTACTTC
clone size: -; D gene: -; J gene: TRBJ2-2; V gene: TRBV5-6; CDR3 protein: CASSLGIGPGELFF; CDR3 DNA: TGTGCCAGCAGCTTGGGAATAGGGCCCGGGGAGCTGTTTTTT
clone size: -; D gene: TRBD2; J gene: TRBJ2-1; V gene: TRBV20-1; CDR3 protein: CSARPLGGLAGSSSYNEQFF; CDR3 DNA: TGCAGTGCTAGACCCTTAGGGGGACTAGCGGGTTCCAGCTCCTACAATGAGCAGTTCTTC
clone size: -; D gene: -; J gene: TRBJ2-1; V gene: TRBV20-1; CDR3 protein: CSAPGQKTYNEQFF; CDR3 DNA: TGCAGTGCTCCCGGACAGAAAACCTACAATGAGCAGTTCTTC
clone size: -; D gene: TRBD1; J gene: TRBJ2-5; V gene: TRBV29-1; CDR3 protein: CSVGPGGETQYF; CDR3 DNA: TGCAGCGTTGGACCAGGGGGAGAGACCCAGTACTTC
clone size: -; D gene: -; J gene: TRBJ2-5; V gene: TRBV3-1; CDR3 protein: CASNPLFGLETQYF; CDR3 DNA: TGTGCCAGCAACCCACTCTTTGGGCTAGAGACCCAGTACTTC